This T cell receptor (beta chain) is drawn from a study of T cell responses to AZD1222 COVID-19 vaccine. With 4 bases removed from V and 7 bases from J, the gap between germline ends came to 4 bases. Germline V gene sequence: CDR1 MDHEN, CDR2 SYDVKM. This CDR3 is 10 amino acids long. The data were produced by immunoSEQ multiplex PCR, yet TCRdb's version contains in-frame clones alone and is incomplete. The top ten clones hold roughly 5% of a sample with more than 110,000 clones, more than 90% of them seen once. This clonotype originated in an adult in good health. This chain links TRBV28 with TRBJ1-2; D uncertain. The material sequenced was peripheral blood, taken on day 0 of AZD1222 vaccination. The CDR3 region is CASSSSGYTF. Here the CDR3 DNA reads TGTGCCAGCAGTTCGAGTGGCTACACCTTC.